These 31 T cell receptor beta chains came from one sample sequenced in a study of beta chain features in type 1 diabetes. Reverse transcription of all isolated RNA meant that expressed TCRB transcripts were sequenced. Assay: immunoSEQ multiplex PCR; the TCRdb copy retains only in-frame clones and omits some. The table lists under 800,000 clones, 15% to 19% of them singletons. The source material was naive CD4+ T cells from blood. The receptor set was obtained from a man in his late teens or twenties in good health.

This rearrangement joins TRBV4-3 to TRBJ1-5; the match to TRBD1 covers 11 bases. V shed 3 bases, J shed 3 bases, and the junction held 1 base outside the gene matches. Looked up from germline, CDR1 is LGHNA and CDR2 is YSLEER. CDR3 length: 15 amino acids. The CDR3 sequence is CASSQGQGVNQPQHF. The CDR3 bases are TGCGCCAGCAGCCAGGGACAGGGGGTCAATCAGCCCCAGCATTTT.

V usage is TRBV6-5 and J usage is TRBJ2-4; no reliable D call. Germline values: CDR1 MNHEY, CDR2 SVGAGI. This CDR3 has 14 residues. V was trimmed by 2 bases and J by 0 bases, leaving 5 bases between them. Here the CDR3 DNA reads TGTGCCAGCAGTTACAGCCTAGCCAAAAACATTCAGTACTTC. Translation: CASSYSLAKNIQYF.

This clone occurred a few times. The V gene is TRBV2, the J gene TRBJ2-5, with TRBD1 matching 7 bases. This CDR3 is 14 amino acids long. CDR1 and CDR2 from the germline V gene are SNHLY and FYNNEI. V shed 6 bases, J shed 4 bases, and the junction held 8 bases outside the gene matches. CDR3 nucleotide sequence: TGTGCCAGCAGCCCAGAGAGGGGGCGAGAGACCCAGTACTTC. Its protein is CASSPERGRETQYF.

The table lists this clone with a few counts. The V and J genes are TRBV5-1 and TRBJ2-3; unclear D gene. V lost 0 bases and J lost 5, with 4 bases in between. From germline, CDR1 is SGHRS and CDR2 YFSETQ. The CDR3 covers 12 residues. The CDR3 sequence: CASSLGEDTQYF. Here the CDR3 DNA reads TGCGCCAGCAGCTTGGGCGAAGATACGCAGTATTTT.

This clone was seen a few times. V and J are TRBV28 and TRBJ2-5, with D perhaps TRBD1 (5 bases). The CDR3 loop spans 15 amino acids. The ends were cut back, 1 base at V and 0 bases at J, with 9 bases in the middle. CDR1 and CDR2 (germline): MDHEN, SYDVKM. The CDR3 coding sequence is TGTGCCAGCAGTTTATTCCAGGGCAACCAAGAGACCCAGTACTTC. Residues: CASSLFQGNQETQYF.

J is TRBJ2-6 and V is TRBV4-1; D unresolved. Between the trimmed V and J ends, which lost 6 bases and 3 bases, there was a span of 12 bases. Germline V CDR1 and CDR2: MGHRA, YSYEKL. There are 15 residues in the CDR3. The DNA of the CDR3 is TGCGCCAGCAGAAATATGGGAATTGGGGCCAACGTCCTGACTTTC. This translates into CASRNMGIGANVLTF.

This sequence joins TRBV7-2 and TRBJ1-2; D perhaps matches TRBD1 (5 bases). V was cut by 4 bases and J by 0 bases, with 6 bases left in between. Germline V gene lookup returns CDR1 SGHTA and CDR2 FQGNSA. This CDR3 region has 13 residues. CDR3 region: CASSSGANYGYTF. The DNA of the CDR3 is TGTGCCAGCAGCTCGGGGGCTAACTATGGCTACACCTTC.

The chain carries TRBV30 and TRBJ1-3, with D possibly matching TRBD1 (6 bases). CDR1 and CDR2 from the germline V gene are GTSNPN and SVGIG (reference sequence). V lost 8 bases, J lost 1 base, and 21 bases lay in between. This CDR3 region has 16 residues. As DNA, the CDR3 is TGTGCCCGTCGGACAGAACCTATACCTTCTGGAAACACCATATATTTT. Protein product: CARRTEPIPSGNTIYF.

The rearrangement joins TRBV5-1 to TRBJ2-1, with TRBD2 identical over 9 bases. Germline V gives CDR1 SGHRS, CDR2 YFSETQ. Trimming removed 7 bases from V and 0 bases from J; junction bases left unmatched: 8. The CDR3 is 16 amino acids. Here the CDR3 reads CASLAGKNPSYNEQFF. The DNA of the CDR3 is TGCGCCAGCCTAGCGGGAAAAAATCCCTCCTACAATGAGCAGTTCTTC.

A few counts support this clone. CDR3: CASRRAGAATDTQYF. CDR3 DNA: TGTGCCAGCAGGCGAGCGGGGGCGGCCACAGATACGCAGTATTTT. V and J are TRBV6-5 and TRBJ2-3; TRBD2 matches 8 bases. CDR1 and CDR2 from the germline V gene are MNHEY and SVGAGI. This CDR3 comprises 15 residues. The V segment lost 6 bases and the J segment 2 bases; nucleotides outside the gene matches: 7.

The DNA of the CDR3 is TGTGCCAGCAGTTACTCTGGGGCGAGGTCCTACGAGCAGTACTTC. Translation gives CASSYSGARSYEQYF. V gene TRBV6-5 combines with J gene TRBJ2-7; a possible D gene is TRBD1 (5 bases). Germline V lookup: CDR1 MNHEY, CDR2 SVGAGI. The V and J ends lost 0 bases and 1 base respectively, with 10 bases between them. The CDR3 contains 15 residues.

This clone was found a few times. The CDR3 spells CASSPWTGSTGELFF. The CDR3 bases are TGCGCCAGCAGCCCCTGGACAGGAAGCACCGGGGAGCTGTTTTTT. The rearrangement joins TRBV4-1 to TRBJ2-2; 7 bases agree with TRBD1. Germline V gene lookup returns CDR1 MGHRA and CDR2 YSYEKL. Trimming took 4 bases from V and 4 from J; bases not matched to a gene: 6. This CDR3 region has 15 residues.

The chain uses TRBV4-2 and TRBJ1-4; D not certain. Germline assignment: CDR1 LGHNA and CDR2 YNFKEQ. Trimming removed 2 bases from V and 4 bases from J, with 11 bases in between. The CDR3 has 15 residues. The CDR3 nucleotides are TGTGCCAGCAGCCAACTGTTGAGTAGTAATGAAAAACTGTTTTTT. Amino acid sequence: CASSQLLSSNEKLFF.

On this clone: One end of the junction fails to match germline, which may point to a read error. The same CDR3 is also encoded by other DNA sequences in this sample. This rearrangement joins TRBV7-7 to TRBJ2-5; no clear D gene. The CDR3 runs to 11 residues. Per germline, CDR1 SSHAT and CDR2 FNYEAQ (reference sequence). CDR3: CASSSGETQYF. The CDR3 DNA sequence: TGTGCTAGCAGCTCCGGCGAGACCCAGTACTTC.

This clone was recorded a few times. The chain combines TRBV7-8 with TRBJ2-2; 7 positions match TRBD2. Trimming removed 3 bases from V and 0 bases from J; junction bases left unmatched: 4. This CDR3 is 16 amino acids long. Germline V gene data show CDR1 as SGHVS and CDR2 as FQNEAQ. CDR3 nucleotide sequence: TGTGCCAGCAGCTTGACTAGCAGCTCGAACACCGGGGAGCTGTTTTTT. Its protein product is CASSLTSSSNTGELFF.

This clone was seen only a few times. The chain couples TRBV10-3 to TRBJ1-1; unclear D gene. V lost 6 bases and J 0 bases, leaving 8 bases between the germline ends. The V gene's germline CDR1 is ENHRY and CDR2 SYGVKD. This CDR3 region has 13 residues. This CDR3 reads CAISLEMNTEAFF. For the CDR3, the DNA is TGTGCCATCAGCCTAGAGATGAACACTGAAGCTTTCTTT.

The V and J genes are TRBV4-3 and TRBJ2-1; tentatively, D is TRBD2 (6 bases). The V gene's germline CDR1 is LGHNA and CDR2 YSLEER. Deletions cut 3 bases from V and 8 bases from J, with 11 bases between. The length of the CDR3 is 13 residues. The CDR3 DNA is TGCGCCAGCAGCCATCGGGGGTACCATGAGCAGTTCTTC. Translation gives CASSHRGYHEQFF.

Comment on this clone: Other DNA sequences within the sample encode an identical CDR3. The V and J genes are TRBV18 and TRBJ1-2; TRBD1 matches 7 bases. J gave up 5 bases and V 3 bases, and 3 bases lay outside the gene matches. Germline V CDR1 and CDR2: KGHSH, LQKENI. The CDR3 length is 13 residues. The CDR3 loop reads CASSPGTDYGYTF. The CDR3 DNA reads as TGTGCCAGCTCACCGGGGACAGATTATGGCTACACCTTC.

This clone turned up a few times. The sample has other DNA sequences that encode this CDR3 too. The CDR3 is CASSLGQGDGYTF. CDR3 in DNA: TGTGCCAGCAGCCTCGGACAGGGTGATGGCTACACCTTC. The chain is built from TRBV7-2 and TRBJ1-2; 8 bases map to TRBD1. With V trimmed by 5 bases and J by 6 bases, 5 bases remained unmatched. Germline V lookup: CDR1 SGHTA, CDR2 FQGNSA. This CDR3 is 13 amino acids long.

CDR3 region: CASSPGGIYGYTF. As DNA, the CDR3 is TGTGCCAGCAGCCCTGGTGGGATCTATGGCTACACCTTC. This rearrangement joins TRBV7-3 to TRBJ1-2; D gene ambiguous. Germline V gene lookup returns CDR1 SGHTA and CDR2 FQGTGA. The CDR3 extends over 13 amino acids. Deletions cut 5 bases from V and 4 bases from J, with 11 bases between.

This clone was counted only a few times. The chain couples TRBV18 to TRBJ2-7; 10 nucleotides agree with TRBD2. CDR1 and CDR2 (germline): KGHSH, LQKENI. The CDR3 has 15 residues. V dropped 3 bases and J dropped 3; count of bases not matched to a gene: 5. The CDR3 sequence is CASSPGLAVIYEQYF. As DNA, the CDR3 is TGTGCCAGCTCACCTGGACTAGCGGTGATCTACGAGCAGTACTTC.

This clone was found once. Other nucleotide sequences from this sample produce the same CDR3. The chain employs TRBV9 and TRBJ2-1, with D perhaps TRBD2 (5 bases). V lost 0 bases to trimming and J lost 0 bases, with 7 bases between them. Germline CDR1 is SGDLS and CDR2 is YYNGEE. The CDR3 has 15 amino acids. For the CDR3, the DNA is TGTGCCAGCAGCGTAGTCACTAGCTCCTACAATGAGCAGTTCTTC. It is translated as CASSVVTSSYNEQFF. Together with reference TRBV9 and TRBJ2-1, the CDR3 gives the full variable domain: DSGVTQTPKHLITATGQRVTLRCSPRSGDLSVYWYQQSLDQGLQFLIQYYNGEERAKGNILERFSAQQFPDLHSELNLSSLELGDSALYFCASSVVTSSYNEQFFGPGTRLTVL.

This clone occurred a few times. The J gene is TRBJ1-1, the V gene TRBV30, with D uncertain. With 5 bases removed from V and 5 bases from J, the gap between germline ends came to 15 bases. The CDR3 consists of 13 residues. From germline, CDR1 is GTSNPN and CDR2 SVGIG (reference sequence). CDR3 region: CAWLGRFTTEAFF. DNA of the CDR3: TGTGCCTGGCTAGGGAGGTTTACGACTGAAGCTTTCTTT.

The rearrangement joins TRBV6-4 to TRBJ2-1, with 7 bases that match TRBD2. The length of the CDR3 is 15 residues. Germline lookup yields CDR1 MRHNA and CDR2 SNTAGT. The V segment lost 4 bases and the J segment 3 bases; nucleotides outside the gene matches: 6. In DNA form, the CDR3 reads TGTGCCAGCAGTGTCTCTAGCGGACTCTACAATGAGCAGTTCTTC. Its protein product is CASSVSSGLYNEQFF.

This clone has a handful of counts. This CDR3 reads CASSRRENNEQFF. Written as DNA, the CDR3 is TGTGCCAGCAGTCGGCGTGAAAACAATGAGCAGTTCTTC. The genes are TRBV2 and TRBJ2-1; D ambiguous. This CDR3 region has 13 residues. CDR1 SNHLY and CDR2 FYNNEI come from the germline V gene. The V gene lost 5 bases and the J gene lost 5 bases, with 10 bases spanning the gap.

This clone was detected a few times. The V gene is TRBV2, the J gene TRBJ2-1; 13 positions agree with TRBD2. CDR1 is SNHLY and CDR2 is FYNNEI in the germline V gene. This CDR3 region has 16 residues. Trimming removed 6 bases from V and 3 bases from J; junction bases left unmatched: 5. For the CDR3, the DNA is TGTGCCAGCAGCCCGACTAGCGGGGGGATCTACAATGAGCAGTTCTTC. As protein: CASSPTSGGIYNEQFF.

This clone was picked up a small number of times. V usage is TRBV6-5 and J usage is TRBJ1-5, with D tentatively TRBD1 (5 bases). Germline V gene data show CDR1 as MNHEY and CDR2 as SVGAGI. V gave up 6 bases and J gave up 7 bases, with 13 bases separating them. This CDR3 comprises 13 residues. CDR3 protein: CASRAPQGQPQHF. The CDR3 DNA is TGTGCCAGCAGAGCCCCCCAGGGACAGCCCCAGCATTTT.

This clone was observed a few times. V gene TRBV7-9 combines with J gene TRBJ1-2; no reliable D call. V shed 6 bases and J shed 3 bases, with 11 bases lying between them. The CDR3 spans 13 residues. CDR1 is SEHNR and CDR2 is FQNEAQ in the germline V gene (reference sequence). The CDR3 DNA follows: TGTGCCAGCAGACAAGGACGGTACTATGGCTACACCTTC. Amino acid sequence: CASRQGRYYGYTF.

V is TRBV7-6 and J is TRBJ1-5; D not resolved. The V end lost 5 bases, the J end lost 0 bases, and 8 bases lay between the germline ends. The CDR3 spans 14 residues. CDR1 is SGHVS and CDR2 is FNYEAQ in the germline V gene. CDR3 nucleotide sequence: TGTGCCAGCAGCGTATTTAGTAGCAATCAGCCCCAGCATTTT. It specifies CASSVFSSNQPQHF.

This clone was recorded a few times. The V and J genes are TRBV18 and TRBJ2-1; D unresolved. Germline CDR1 KGHSH, CDR2 LQKENI. Trimming cost V 0 bases and J 8 bases, with 14 bases left between them. The CDR3 totals 15 residues. Here the CDR3 reads CASSPPNYNSDEQFF. CDR3 nucleotides: TGTGCCAGCTCACCACCGAATTATAACAGCGATGAGCAGTTCTTC.

This clone was seen more than once but under ten times. This chain links TRBV27 with TRBJ1-5; no definite D call. This CDR3 has 14 residues. From germline, CDR1 is MNHEY and CDR2 SMNVEV (reference sequence). Trimming took off 3 bases at V and 5 bases at J, with 11 bases between the two ends. CDR3 residues: CASSFRRIDQPQHF. DNA for the CDR3: TGTGCCAGCAGTTTCCGGAGGATCGATCAGCCCCAGCATTTT.